These 24 T cell receptor beta chains were all obtained from the same sample, sequenced in a study of cytomegalovirus exposure and HLA in healthy donors. Using immunoSEQ multiplex PCR, the repertoire was profiled, and TCRdb retains in-frame clones only, with some absent. This table holds 90,000 to 140,000 clones, 70% to 90% found once. What was sequenced was PBMCs. These receptors all come from a woman aged 18-35 years in good health and CMV-seropositive.

The chain uses TRBV9 and TRBJ1-1, with a weak D call TRBD1 (5 bases). Trimming shortened V by 3 bases and J by 2 bases, and 14 bases separated the two germline ends. The CDR3 contains 15 residues. Germline assignment: CDR1 SGDLS and CDR2 YYNGEE. The CDR3 spells CASSGDGRVNTEAFF. The CDR3 DNA sequence: TGTGCCAGCAGCGGCGACGGCAGGGTAAACACTGAAGCTTTCTTT.

This sequence joins TRBV5-1 and TRBJ1-4; possible D gene TRBD1, 6 bases. V was clipped by 1 base and J by 8 bases, with 12 bases between them. CDR1 is SGHRS and CDR2 is YFSETQ in the germline V gene. The CDR3 extends over 14 amino acids. The CDR3 spells CASSLRTGSEKLFF. CDR3 DNA: TGCGCCAGCAGCTTGCGAACAGGGAGCGAAAAACTGTTTTTT.

This clone was observed a few times. The rearrangement links TRBV6-5 to TRBJ2-7; D unresolved. Trimming removed 0 bases at V and 2 bases at J, with 11 bases between. Germline CDR1 MNHEY, CDR2 SVGAGI. This CDR3 contains 15 residues. The CDR3 region has the DNA TGTGCCAGCAGTTACTCGACTCAGAACCCCTACGAGCAGTACTTC. The encoded protein is CASSYSTQNPYEQYF.

The chain carries TRBV14 and TRBJ2-3; perhaps TRBD1 as D (6 bases). This CDR3 has 15 residues. With 4 bases removed from V and 6 bases from J, the gap between germline ends came to 17 bases. The V gene's germline CDR1 is SGHDN and CDR2 FVKESK. CDR3 loop: CASSLVGGPLDTQYF. The CDR3 DNA reads as TGTGCCAGCAGCCTAGTAGGGGGACCACTGGATACGCAGTATTTT.

The chain is built from TRBV5-1 and TRBJ1-3, with D tentatively TRBD1 (5 bases). Deletions cut 9 bases from V and 4 bases from J, with 14 bases between. The CDR3 loop spans 13 amino acids. Per the germline V gene, CDR1 is SGHRS and CDR2 is YFSETQ. For the CDR3, the DNA is TGCGCCAACCTTAGGGACTCGGGAAACACCATATATTTT. Its translation is CANLRDSGNTIYF.

The chain employs TRBV4-1 and TRBJ2-1, with D uncertain. V was pared by 6 bases and J by 3 bases, with 18 bases between. The CDR3 extends over 16 amino acids. Looked up from germline, CDR1 is MGHRA and CDR2 is YSYEKL. CDR3 in DNA: TGCGCCAGCAGGGCCAACCCTGGCCCATTCTACAATGAGCAGTTCTTC. Amino acids: CASRANPGPFYNEQFF.

The chain uses TRBV28 and TRBJ2-3, with D perhaps being TRBD1 or TRBD2 (7 bases each). The CDR3 runs 15 residues. V was trimmed by 10 bases and J by 6 bases, leaving 23 bases between them. The germline CDR1 and CDR2 sequences are MDHEN and SYDVKM. The DNA of the CDR3 is TGTGCCACCAGGGGGTCGCGGGGGCCTCAGGATACGCAGTATTTT. Protein: CATRGSRGPQDTQYF.

The chain couples TRBV5-8 to TRBJ2-5; D may be TRBD2 (7 bases). CDR3 size: 16 residues. The ends were cut back, 4 bases at V and 4 bases at J, with 20 bases in the middle. Germline-derived CDR1 and CDR2 are SGHTS and YDEGEE. The CDR3 DNA follows: TGTGCCAGCAGCCACGCTTGGGGGCGCGGGGGAGAGACCCAGTACTTC. It yields the protein CASSHAWGRGGETQYF.

The chain recombines TRBV5-1 with TRBJ2-7; 9 positions agree with TRBD2. CDR1 is SGHRS and CDR2 is YFSETQ in the germline V gene. Losses at the gene ends were 5 bases for V and 3 bases for J; bases not matched to a gene: 6. The CDR3 has 14 amino acids. CDR3: CASRAGTSIYEQYF. In nucleotides, the CDR3 is TGCGCCAGCAGAGCCGGGACTAGCATCTACGAGCAGTACTTC. The whole variable domain, filled in from reference TRBV5-1 and TRBJ2-7, reads KAGVTQTPRYLIKTRGQQVTLSCSPISGHRSVSWYQQTPGQGLQFLFEYFSETQRNKGNFPGRFSGRQFSNSRSEMNVSTLELGDSALYLCASRAGTSIYEQYFGPGTRLTVT.

This sequence joins TRBV7-9 and TRBJ2-2; unclear D gene. Per germline, CDR1 SEHNR and CDR2 FQNEAQ (reference sequence). Trimming took off 4 bases at V and 0 bases at J, with 12 bases between the two ends. This CDR3 is 16 amino acids long. The CDR3 sequence is CASSSPVISNTGELFF. The CDR3 DNA sequence: TGTGCCAGCAGCTCGCCGGTGATCTCGAACACCGGGGAGCTGTTTTTT.

This sequence joins TRBV9 and TRBJ2-7, with 10 bases matching TRBD2. Losses at the gene ends were 0 bases for V and 2 bases for J; bases not matched to a gene: 2. Per the germline V gene, CDR1 is SGDLS and CDR2 is YYNGEE. The CDR3 loop spans 15 amino acids. CDR3 sequence (DNA): TGTGCCAGCAGCGTAGCCACTAGCGGGACCTACGAGCAGTACTTC. Protein sequence: CASSVATSGTYEQYF.

This sequence joins TRBV11-2 and TRBJ2-2; D may be TRBD2 (6 bases). CDR1 SGHAT and CDR2 FQNNGV come from the germline V gene. The CDR3 loop spans 14 amino acids. V lost 5 bases to trimming and J lost 4 bases, with 11 bases between them. As DNA, the CDR3 is TGTGCCAGCAGCCTGGAGGGTCCCACCGGGGAGCTGTTTTTT. Translated, it gives CASSLEGPTGELFF.

The V gene is TRBV4-1, the J gene TRBJ1-1; D not resolved. This CDR3 is built from 12 residues. From germline, CDR1 is MGHRA and CDR2 YSYEKL. Trimming took 2 bases from V and 5 from J, leaving 6 bases between them. CDR3 residues: CASSQRDTEAFF. CDR3 nucleotide sequence: TGCGCCAGCAGCCAACGGGATACTGAAGCTTTCTTT.

The gene calls are TRBV30 and TRBJ2-1, with D possibly matching TRBD1 (6 bases). V gave up 2 bases and J gave up 2 bases, with 13 bases separating them. Germline CDR1 and CDR2: GTSNPN and SVGIG (reference sequence). This CDR3 spans 15 amino acids. The CDR3 bases are TGTGCCTGGAGTCAGGGAACAGGGACCTACAATGAGCAGTTCTTC. This codes for CAWSQGTGTYNEQFF.

As regards this clone: Other nucleotide sequences from this sample produce the same CDR3. The chain employs TRBV27 and TRBJ2-7; unclear D gene. This CDR3 is 12 amino acids long. Trimming left V 5 bases short and J 0 bases short, with 5 bases between. Germline CDR1 MNHEY, CDR2 SMNVEV (reference sequence). The CDR3 loop is CASSPSSYEQYF. The CDR3 DNA sequence: TGTGCCAGCAGTCCGAGCTCCTACGAGCAGTACTTC.

This sequence joins TRBV27 and TRBJ2-3; 10 nucleotides align to TRBD2. The germline CDR1 and CDR2 sequences are MNHEY and SMNVEV (reference sequence). V shed 5 bases, J shed 3 bases, and the junction held 5 bases outside the gene matches. The CDR3 is 15 residues long. This chain's CDR3 is CASSKTSGTTDTQYF. Written as DNA, the CDR3 is TGTGCCAGCAGTAAAACTAGCGGGACTACAGATACGCAGTATTTT.

The chain recombines TRBV7-2 with TRBJ2-7, with a weak D call TRBD2 (5 bases). Germline V CDR1 and CDR2: SGHTA, FQGNSA. The CDR3 totals 15 residues. Trimming removed 1 base from V and 2 bases from J, with 12 bases in between. The CDR3: CASSLVPGTTYEQYF. In DNA, the CDR3 is TGTGCCAGCAGCTTAGTTCCGGGAACAACCTACGAGCAGTACTTC.

V usage is TRBV6-5 and J usage is TRBJ2-1; 9 nucleotides match TRBD2. This CDR3 is built from 14 residues. Trimming at V came to 7 bases and at J to 6 bases, leaving 7 bases not matched to a gene. CDR1 is MNHEY and CDR2 is SVGAGI in the germline V gene. The CDR3 spells CASTPGLAGNEQFF. The CDR3 DNA is TGTGCCAGCACTCCGGGACTAGCAGGCAATGAGCAGTTCTTC.

The chain carries TRBV19 and TRBJ2-2, with 7 nucleotides matching TRBD2. The length of the CDR3 is 19 residues. Germline-derived CDR1 and CDR2 are LNHDA and SQIVND (reference sequence). V lost 3 bases, J lost 7 bases, and 20 bases stayed unmatched. As DNA, the CDR3 is TGTGCCAGTAGTATCTCGACATCAGGGAGGGTGGGGAGGATCGGGGAGCTGTTTTTT. Protein product: CASSISTSGRVGRIGELFF.

This chain uses TRBV9 with TRBJ1-1; TRBD1 aligns across 7 bases. Per germline, CDR1 SGDLS and CDR2 YYNGEE. This CDR3 has 14 amino acids. The trim removed 3 bases at V and 4 bases at J, leaving 6 bases unmatched. The CDR3 is CASSGGGTGTEAFF. CDR3 bases: TGTGCCAGCAGCGGAGGGGGCACGGGCACTGAAGCTTTCTTT.

V gene TRBV28 combines with J gene TRBJ2-7; 7 bases match TRBD2. V lost 4 bases and J lost 0; bases outside the gene matches: 3. Germline CDR1 and CDR2: MDHEN and SYDVKM. This CDR3 comprises 14 residues. The CDR3 here is CASSSSGLSYEQYF. DNA of the CDR3: TGTGCCAGCAGTTCTAGCGGTCTCTCCTACGAGCAGTACTTC.

The table lists this clone with a few counts. The gene calls are TRBV5-1 and TRBJ2-4; D unclear. V lost 0 bases to trimming and J lost 10 bases, with 11 bases between them. This CDR3 has 13 residues. The germline gives CDR1 SGHRS, CDR2 YFSETQ. CDR3 DNA sequence: TGCGCCAGCAGCTTGGGGGCCCCTAAGATTCAGTACTTC. Protein sequence: CASSLGAPKIQYF.

This clone has only a few counts. Additional DNA sequences in this sample encode the identical CDR3. CDR3 region: CASSLSTGGGETQYF. The CDR3 coding sequence is TGTGCCAGCAGCTTATCTACAGGGGGCGGGGAGACCCAGTACTTC. The rearrangement joins TRBV11-2 to TRBJ2-5; TRBD1 agrees at 9 bases. The CDR3 has 15 amino acids. V lost 2 bases and J lost 5; bases outside the gene matches: 6. Germline values: CDR1 SGHAT, CDR2 FQNNGV.

This chain uses TRBV6-1 with TRBJ2-6, with TRBD1 as a possible D gene (6 bases). The V gene's germline CDR1 is MNHNS and CDR2 SASEGT. The length of the CDR3 is 15 residues. The V end lost 6 bases, the J end lost 4 bases, and 13 bases lay between the germline ends. The chain's CDR3 is CASSNREEGANVLTF. The CDR3 coding sequence is TGTGCCAGCAGCAACAGGGAAGAAGGGGCCAACGTCCTGACTTTC.